The 28 T cell receptor beta chains in this list originate from one sample, sequenced in a study of T cells in Graves' hyperthyroidism and ophthalmopathy. Amplification yielded TCR beta CDR3 regions, with RNA transcripts as the source. The TCR CDR3 was amplified in a first-round RT-PCR using the HTBI primer set. TCRdb fed the multiplex PCR reads into MiXCR, producing one record per CDR3 protein. In the table there are 270,000 or so distinct CDR3 sequences, nearly 15% of which are singletons. Sequenced input: blood. The receptors derive from a woman in her fifties or sixties with Graves' hyperthyroidism that later progressed to Graves' ophthalmopathy.

A remark on this clonotype: This may come from a read error, since a much larger clone is one base off. J is TRBJ2-5 and V is TRBV28; no reliable D call. Per the germline V gene, CDR1 is MDHEN and CDR2 is SYDVKM. V lost 3 bases and J 5 bases, leaving 16 bases between the germline ends. The CDR3 loop spans 15 amino acids. CDR3 sequence (DNA): TGTGCCAGCAGTTTCCCGGCAGCAGGAGCGGAGACCCAGTACTTC. Protein product: CASSFPAAGAETQYF.

This clonotype has a handful of counts. J is TRBJ2-7 and V is TRBV2, with D unresolved. Between the trimmed V and J ends, which lost 4 bases and 4 bases, there was a span of 17 bases. The CDR3 is made up of 15 amino acids. CDR1 is SNHLY, CDR2 FYNNEI, per germline. The CDR3 region is CASSGVLNWRYEQYF. The CDR3 coding sequence is TGTGCCAGCAGTGGAGTCCTGAACTGGCGGTACGAGCAGTACTTC.

At least ten counts were recorded for this clonotype. V usage is TRBV28 and J usage is TRBJ2-1, with D tentatively TRBD2 (6 bases). Germline V gives CDR1 MDHEN, CDR2 SYDVKM. Trimming took off 6 bases at V and 5 bases at J, with 26 bases between the two ends. This CDR3 contains 18 residues. CDR3 coding DNA: TGTGCCAGCAGCCCTAACTTTCCGGGGGTAGCGTGGGACAATGAGCAGTTCTTC. As protein: CASSPNFPGVAWDNEQFF.

The chain combines TRBV19 with TRBJ2-3; TRBD2 aligns across 13 bases. This CDR3 is 20 amino acids long. V was clipped by 0 bases and J by 0 bases; unmatched bases: 9. CDR1 LNHDA and CDR2 SQIVND come from the germline V gene (reference sequence). The CDR3 DNA reads as TGTGCCAGTAGTATAGAAGGACTAGCGGGAGCTCTTGCTAGCACAGATACGCAGTATTTT. Its protein is CASSIEGLAGALASTDTQYF.

At least ten counts were recorded for this clonotype. The chain couples TRBV28 to TRBJ1-2; tentatively, D is TRBD1 (6 bases). V lost 10 bases to trimming and J lost 4 bases, with 16 bases between them. The CDR3 spans 13 residues. From germline, CDR1 is MDHEN and CDR2 SYDVKM. The CDR3: CATEQGFGYGYTF. The CDR3 coding sequence is TGTGCCACCGAACAGGGTTTCGGCTATGGCTACACCTTC.

This clonotype appeared many times. The CDR3 region is CASSSSLYTRIYNEQFF. CDR3 DNA sequence: TGTGCCAGCAGTTCCTCCCTCTACACCAGGATCTACAATGAGCAGTTCTTC. The V call is TRBV12-3 or TRBV12-4, the J call TRBJ2-1; D gene uncertain. The CDR3 runs 17 residues. V was trimmed by 4 bases and J by 3 bases, leaving 19 bases between them.

This clonotype appeared many times. The V and J genes are TRBV5-1 and TRBJ1-1; 7 positions agree with TRBD1. Looked up from germline, CDR1 is SGHRS and CDR2 is YFSETQ. V was clipped by 3 bases and J by 1 base; unmatched bases: 6. The CDR3 runs 15 residues. CDR3 sequence (DNA): TGCGCCAGCAGCTACACCGGGACAGCGAACACTGAAGCTTTCTTT. Translating gives CASSYTGTANTEAFF.

This clonotype has a count of ten or more. The chain links TRBV27 to TRBJ2-5, with D unresolved. The CDR3 spans 11 residues. Deletions cut 4 bases from V and 4 bases from J, with 4 bases between. CDR1 is MNHEY and CDR2 is SMNVEV in the germline V gene (reference sequence). The CDR3 sequence: CASSSTETQYF. CDR3 sequence (DNA): TGTGCCAGCAGTTCGACAGAGACCCAGTACTTC.

Of note for this clonotype: Given a much more abundant clone one base away, this may be a read error. This chain links TRBV5-1 with TRBJ1-4, with D unresolved. Germline lookup yields CDR1 SGHRS and CDR2 YFSETQ. The CDR3 loop spans 14 amino acids. The CDR3 DNA reads TGCGCCAGCAGGTTGGACCGCTCTAATGAAAAACTGTTTTTT. Translating gives CASRLDRSNEKLFF.

The sample holds many counts of this clonotype. The genes are TRBV28 and TRBJ2-3; D tentatively fits TRBD1 or TRBD2 (6 bases each). V lost 8 bases to trimming and J lost 0 bases, with 24 bases between them. Per the germline V gene, CDR1 is MDHEN and CDR2 is SYDVKM. The CDR3 extends over 18 amino acids. CDR3 in amino acids: CASRGGPRAKPSTDTQYF. Here the CDR3 DNA reads TGTGCCAGCCGAGGGGGGCCAAGGGCGAAGCCTAGCACAGATACGCAGTATTTT.

The V call is TRBV28, the J call TRBJ1-5; the D is unclear. This CDR3 comprises 11 residues. CDR1 and CDR2 from the germline V gene are MDHEN and SYDVKM. Trimming removed 6 bases from V and 9 bases from J, with 9 bases in between. CDR3 in DNA: TGTGCCAGCAGAGACCTTGGGCCCCAGCATTTT. Its translation: CASRDLGPQHF.

This clonotype was picked up many times. This chain uses TRBV28 with TRBJ1-1; tentative D call: TRBD1 (5 bases). Trimming stripped 4 bases from V and 12 bases from J, with 12 bases between. Germline lookup yields CDR1 MDHEN and CDR2 SYDVKM. CDR3 length: 11 amino acids. CDR3 loop: CASSSRGVTFF. The CDR3 nucleotides are TGTGCCAGCAGTTCTCGGGGGGTAACTTTCTTT.

The sample holds many counts of this clonotype. This chain links TRBV5-1 with TRBJ2-7, with 10 positions matching TRBD1. The CDR3 covers 15 residues. With 2 bases clipped from V and 2 bases from J, the junction kept 4 bases outside the gene matches. Germline V gives CDR1 SGHRS, CDR2 YFSETQ. The CDR3 region is CASSFPGQGAYEQYF. The CDR3 DNA is TGCGCCAGCAGCTTCCCAGGACAGGGGGCCTACGAGCAGTACTTC.

This clonotype occurred a few times. The chain joins TRBV7-2 to TRBJ1-1, with unresolved D. The germline V gene encodes CDR1 SGHTA and CDR2 FQGNSA. Trimming stripped 3 bases from V and 6 bases from J, with 8 bases between. This CDR3 comprises 12 residues. CDR3 in DNA: TGTGCCAGCAGCTTCGGGAAACCTGAAGCTTTCTTT. This codes for CASSFGKPEAFF.

The chain is built from TRBV28 and TRBJ2-7; TRBD2 agrees at 9 bases. Germline trimming cut 6 bases from V and 2 bases from J; bases unmatched to any gene: 5. This CDR3 is 14 amino acids long. CDR1 is MDHEN and CDR2 is SYDVKM in the germline V gene. This chain's CDR3 is CASRSSGEPYEQYF. For the CDR3, the DNA is TGTGCCAGCAGGTCTAGCGGGGAGCCCTACGAGCAGTACTTC.

This clonotype was counted many times. V usage is TRBV2 and J usage is TRBJ1-4; D is uncertain. Germline CDR1 SNHLY, CDR2 FYNNEI. This CDR3 is 14 amino acids long. Trimming removed 4 bases at V and 5 bases at J, with 11 bases between. Here the CDR3 reads CASSVEKLNEKLFF. In nucleotides, the CDR3 is TGTGCCAGCAGTGTTGAAAAGCTGAATGAAAAACTGTTTTTT.

There are many counts of this clonotype. The chain employs TRBV28 and TRBJ1-2, with 9 bases fitting TRBD1. Looked up from germline, CDR1 is MDHEN and CDR2 is SYDVKM. The CDR3 runs to 15 residues. Unmatched junction bases numbered 7, after V lost 5 bases and J lost 3 bases. The CDR3 nucleotides are TGTGCCAGCAGTCCTTACAGGGGGCGCGACTATGGCTACACCTTC. Translating gives CASSPYRGRDYGYTF.

This clonotype was observed many times. V and J are TRBV7-8 and TRBJ2-3; D is unclear. The CDR3 totals 14 residues. Trimming took 3 bases from V and 0 from J, leaving 7 bases between them. Germline V gene data show CDR1 as SGHVS and CDR2 as FQNEAQ. The CDR3 region is CASSFGISTDTQYF. The DNA for the CDR3 is TGTGCCAGCAGCTTTGGGATTAGCACAGATACGCAGTATTTT.

Ten or more counts support this clonotype. The chain recombines TRBV20-1 with TRBJ2-1; TRBD1 aligns across 8 bases. The CDR3 runs 17 residues. V shed 3 bases and J 4 bases; nucleotides not matched to a gene: 14. CDR1 DFQATT and CDR2 SNEGSKA come from the germline V gene (reference sequence). CDR3 nucleotide sequence: TGCAGTGCTAGTGGTCAGGGGGCTAGCAATAGTTACAATGAGCAGTTCTTC. It translates to CSASGQGASNSYNEQFF.

This clonotype was observed many times. The chain uses TRBV11-2 and TRBJ1-5; perhaps TRBD1 as D (5 bases). Trimming removed 1 base from V and 7 bases from J, with 8 bases in between. The CDR3 loop spans 13 amino acids. Germline-derived CDR1 and CDR2 are SGHAT and FQNNGV. CDR3 residues: CASSLGRGQPQHF. The CDR3 DNA follows: TGTGCCAGCAGCTTAGGTAGGGGACAGCCCCAGCATTTT.

This clonotype was seen at least ten times. The chain carries TRBV28 and TRBJ1-1; no definite D call. The CDR3 is 11 residues long. The V end was cut by 6 bases, the J end by 9 bases, with 11 bases between. Germline V CDR1 and CDR2: MDHEN, SYDVKM. The CDR3 loop is CASSLDRKAFF. CDR3 DNA sequence: TGTGCCAGCAGCCTCGATAGGAAAGCTTTCTTT.

V usage is TRBV9 and J usage is TRBJ1-2, with 8 bases lining up with TRBD1. Losses at the gene ends were 0 bases for V and 4 bases for J; bases not matched to a gene: 8. Germline lookup yields CDR1 SGDLS and CDR2 YYNGEE. The CDR3 length is 16 residues. This CDR3 is CASSVGRTGKVYGYTF. CDR3 bases: TGTGCCAGCAGCGTAGGCAGGACAGGGAAGGTCTATGGCTACACCTTC.

The table lists this clonotype with many counts. The genes are TRBV6-6 and TRBJ1-5; 7 bases fit TRBD1. CDR3 length: 15 residues. CDR1 is MNHNY and CDR2 is SVGAGI in the germline V gene (reference sequence). After removal of 0 bases from V and 3 bases from J, the junction contained 2 bases not matched to a gene. CDR3: CASSYSGQVNQPQHF. The DNA of the CDR3 is TGTGCCAGCAGTTACTCCGGACAGGTCAATCAGCCCCAGCATTTT.

This clonotype has at least ten counts. The genes are TRBV28 and TRBJ2-7; D perhaps matches TRBD1 (6 bases). This CDR3 is built from 14 residues. V lost 3 bases and J lost 6, with 15 bases in between. CDR1 is MDHEN and CDR2 is SYDVKM in the germline V gene. The CDR3 sequence: CASSFGQGLSEQYF. The CDR3, as DNA: TGTGCCAGCAGTTTTGGGCAGGGGTTGTCCGAGCAGTACTTC.

Many counts were recorded for this clonotype. The rearrangement joins TRBV5-1 to TRBJ1-4; TRBD1 aligns across 8 bases. Germline lookup yields CDR1 SGHRS and CDR2 YFSETQ. Losses at the gene ends were 3 bases for V and 0 bases for J; bases not matched to a gene: 10. The CDR3 loop spans 18 amino acids. In nucleotides, the CDR3 is TGCGCCAGCAGCTGGAACACAGGGGGAGAGGCAACTAATGAAAAACTGTTTTTT. It codes for CASSWNTGGEATNEKLFF.

This clonotype came up many times. This chain uses TRBV20-1 with TRBJ2-7, with 10 bases lining up with TRBD1. The CDR3 contains 14 residues. Germline CDR1 DFQATT, CDR2 SNEGSKA (reference sequence). V shed 2 bases and J 6 bases; nucleotides not matched to a gene: 7. The CDR3 protein is CSARLMGTGVEQYF. CDR3 bases: TGCAGTGCTAGACTCATGGGGACAGGGGTCGAGCAGTACTTC.

This clonotype was seen many times. The rearrangement links TRBV10-3 to TRBJ1-1; 9 bases line up with TRBD1. CDR1 is ENHRY, CDR2 SYGVKD, per germline. CDR3 size: 12 residues. J gave up 9 bases and V 7 bases, and 6 bases lay outside the gene matches. The CDR3 DNA reads TGTGCCATCACCGAAGGACAGGGGAAAGCTTTCTTT. Its translation is CAITEGQGKAFF.

In this sample, this clonotype turned up a few times. The rearrangement uses TRBV7-2 and TRBJ2-2; TRBD2 aligns across 7 bases. V lost 1 base and J lost 3; bases outside the gene matches: 5. The germline gives CDR1 SGHTA, CDR2 FQGNSA. The CDR3 spans 16 residues. DNA for the CDR3: TGTGCCAGCAGCTTAGTTGGGGGAGGGTACACCGGGGAGCTGTTTTTT. Its translation: CASSLVGGGYTGELFF.